These T cell receptor beta chains were read from a single sample in a study of regulatory T cells in long-lasting Graves disease. TCRdb processed the multiplex PCR reads anew with MiXCR; each CDR3 protein has one entry. The table lists about 500,000 distinct CDR3 sequences, about a sixth of them singletons. The sample was also linked to a second study, of T cells in Graves' hyperthyroidism and ophthalmopathy.

This sample comprised peripheral blood mononuclear cells (PBMCs), obtained at new diagnosis, from a patient treated with antithyroid drugs. The receptors derive from a man aged 35 to 55 with Graves disease. CDR3s include the opening cysteine and the closing phenylalanine or tryptophan. D genes are given only for firm matches. Expanded clones are given a class, and other clones once, few, many or no size at all.

d_gene	v_gene	abundance	j_gene	CDR3aa	CDR3nt
NA	TRBV10-3	NA	TRBJ2-3	CAIGGRGQSDTQYF	TGTGCCATCGGAGGCCGAGGTCAGTCAGATACGCAGTATTTT
TRBD1	TRBV28	many	TRBJ1-5	CASLTGTNSNQPQHF	TGTGCCAGCCTGACAGGGACTAATAGCAATCAGCCCCAGCATTTT
NA	TRBV27	NA	TRBJ2-5	CASSLSSGALRQETQYF	TGTGCCAGCAGTTTATCGTCGGGGGCGCTCCGCCAAGAGACCCAGTACTTC
NA	TRBV5-4	NA	TRBJ1-1	CASTFRGEGGAFF	TGTGCCAGCACCTTCCGCGGGGAGGGGGGAGCTTTCTTT
NA	TRBV28	NA	TRBJ2-2	CASVPGVDGELFF	TGTGCCAGCGTTCCAGGGGTGGACGGGGAGCTGTTTTTT
NA	TRBV2	many	TRBJ2-3	CASSEIGQGGDTQYF	TGTGCCAGCAGTGAAATTGGTCAGGGTGGAGATACGCAGTATTTT
NA	TRBV7-3	many	TRBJ1-6	CASSSGLDSPLHF	TGTGCCAGCAGCTCCGGACTAGATTCACCCCTCCACTTT
TRBD2	TRBV2	many	TRBJ2-1	CASRPSGRSSYNEQFF	TGTGCCAGCAGACCTAGCGGGAGAAGTTCCTACAATGAGCAGTTCTTC
NA	TRBV2	many	TRBJ2-3	CASSEQARVADTQYF	TGTGCCAGCAGTGAACAGGCCAGGGTCGCAGATACGCAGTATTTT
TRBD2	TRBV12-3/TRBV12-4	many	TRBJ2-5	CASSQEGGLAGGYQETQYF	TGTGCCAGCAGTCAAGAAGGGGGCCTAGCGGGAGGGTACCAAGAGACCCAGTACTTC
NA	TRBV20-1	many	TRBJ2-3	CSAPPESTDTQYF	TGCAGTGCCCCCCCGGAATCCACAGATACGCAGTATTTT
NA	TRBV6-4	few	TRBJ2-6	CASSTGAGANVLTF	TGTGCCAGCAGTACGGGAGCTGGGGCCAACGTCCTGACTTTC
TRBD2	TRBV2	many	TRBJ2-7	CASSEFFIGGSTDEQYF	TGTGCCAGCAGTGAATTTTTTATCGGCGGGAGTACGGACGAGCAGTACTTC
NA	TRBV19	NA	TRBJ2-5	CASSIDDQETQYF	TGTGCCAGTAGTATAGACGACCAAGAGACCCAGTACTTC
TRBD2	TRBV2	few	TRBJ2-3	CASSLSATGLAGTDTQYF	TGTGCCAGCAGTTTATCCGCCACCGGACTAGCGGGCACAGATACGCAGTATTTT
NA	TRBV12-3/TRBV12-4	many	TRBJ2-7	CASSGQYVYEQYF	TGTGCCAGCAGCGGCCAATACGTCTACGAGCAGTACTTC
NA	TRBV12-3/TRBV12-4	NA	TRBJ2-7	CASSQPGLPWYEQYF	TGTGCCAGCAGCCAGCCGGGCCTCCCTTGGTACGAGCAGTACTTC
TRBD2	TRBV10-3	NA	TRBJ2-3	CVISELAGSTDTQYF	TGTGTCATCAGTGAGCTAGCGGGAAGCACAGATACGCAGTATTTT
NA	TRBV11-1	many	TRBJ2-3	CASSRPQGADTQYF	TGTGCCAGCAGTCGCCCCCAGGGAGCAGATACGCAGTATTTT
NA	TRBV28	few	TRBJ1-4	CASSPSDLVEKLFF	TGTGCCAGCAGCCCCTCGGACTTAGTTGAAAAACTGTTTTTT
TRBD1	TRBV24-1	many	TRBJ1-2	CATSDKSDRGSRGYTF	TGTGCCACCAGTGATAAGTCCGACAGGGGAAGCAGAGGCTACACCTTC
TRBD2	TRBV7-9	NA	TRBJ2-5	CASSPPGLAGPETQYF	TGTGCCAGCAGCCCTCCGGGACTAGCGGGTCCCGAGACCCAGTACTTC
NA	TRBV19	NA	TRBJ2-7	CASGIGGTPGYWEQYF	TGTGCCAGTGGTATTGGTGGGACACCCGGATACTGGGAGCAGTACTTC
TRBD2	TRBV20-1	many	TRBJ2-7	CSALVRRGGELTGEQYF	TGCAGTGCTTTAGTCCGACGGGGGGGAGAACTAACGGGTGAGCAGTACTTC
NA	TRBV5-1	NA	TRBJ2-7	CASSSRLQSYEQYF	TGCGCCAGCAGCTCCCGTCTCCAGTCCTACGAGCAGTACTTC
NA	TRBV24-1	many	TRBJ1-4	CATSATTAGDEKLFF	TGTGCCACCAGTGCCACGACAGCAGGTGATGAAAAACTGTTTTTT
NA	TRBV10-3	few	TRBJ1-5	CATGETNGESNQPQHF	TGTGCCACGGGGGAAACGAACGGGGAAAGCAATCAGCCCCAGCATTTT
NA	TRBV7-2	many	TRBJ2-1	CASSFRAGSRYNEQFF	TGTGCCAGCAGCTTCCGAGCCGGGAGTCGATACAATGAGCAGTTCTTC
TRBD1	TRBV19	NA	TRBJ1-6	CASSGGADNSPLHF	TGTGCCAGTTCAGGGGGCGCGGATAATTCACCCCTCCACTTT
TRBD2	TRBV5-1	NA	TRBJ2-7	CASRPSGLAGFPTYEQYF	TGCGCCAGCCGGCCCTCGGGACTAGCGGGCTTTCCTACCTACGAGCAGTACTTC
TRBD2	TRBV20-1	many	TRBJ2-7	CNAGGTSGSLFSYEQYF	TGCAATGCTGGGGGGACTAGCGGATCCCTCTTCTCCTACGAGCAGTACTTC
TRBD1	TRBV30	many	TRBJ1-5	CAWSKGTGWQPQHF	TGTGCCTGGAGTAAAGGGACAGGATGGCAGCCCCAGCATTTT
NA	TRBV29-1	few	TRBJ2-3	CSLVGPRSSDTQYF	TGCAGCTTAGTAGGACCCAGGAGCTCAGATACGCAGTATTTT
TRBD1	TRBV19	NA	TRBJ2-2	CASSIWDRGGTGELFF	TGTGCCAGTAGTATTTGGGACAGGGGGGGGACCGGGGAGCTGTTTTTT
TRBD1	TRBV7-9	many	TRBJ2-4	CASSPTGGTKNIQYF	TGTGCCAGCAGCCCGACAGGGGGCACAAAAAACATTCAGTACTTC